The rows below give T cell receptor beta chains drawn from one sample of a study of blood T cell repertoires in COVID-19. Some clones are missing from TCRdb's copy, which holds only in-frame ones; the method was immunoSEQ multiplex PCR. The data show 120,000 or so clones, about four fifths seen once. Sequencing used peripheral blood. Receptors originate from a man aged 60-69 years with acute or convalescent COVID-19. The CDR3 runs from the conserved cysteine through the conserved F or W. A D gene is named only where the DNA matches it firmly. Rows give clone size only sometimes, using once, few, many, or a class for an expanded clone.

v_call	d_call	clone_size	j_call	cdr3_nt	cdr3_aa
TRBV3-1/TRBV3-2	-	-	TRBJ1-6	TGTGCCAGCAGCCGTGGAGGTAGTGCTAATTCACCCCTCCACTTT	CASSRGGSANSPLHF
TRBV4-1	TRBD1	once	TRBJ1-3	TGCGCCAGCAGCCAGCTTTACCGGGACAGGGGCAACACCATATATTTT	CASSQLYRDRGNTIYF
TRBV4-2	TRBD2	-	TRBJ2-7	TGTGCCAGCAGCCGAGGTAGCGGGGGAGAGGAGGAGCAGTACTTC	CASSRGSGGEEEQYF
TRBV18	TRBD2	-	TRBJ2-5	TGTGCCAGCTCACCACTCCTAGCGGAGAGACGGGAGACCCAGTACTTC	CASSPLLAERRETQYF
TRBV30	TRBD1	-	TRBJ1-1	TGTGCCTGGAGGGACAGGGGTTTCGGGAAAGCTTTCTTT	CAWRDRGFGKAFF
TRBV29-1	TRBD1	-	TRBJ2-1	TGCAGCGTTAAGGTCCGGGACAGAGTTTACAATGAGCAGTTCTTC	CSVKVRDRVYNEQFF
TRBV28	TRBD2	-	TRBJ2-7	TGTGCCAGCAGTTTATCCCGCGGCGGGAGCGGCGAGCAGTACTTC	CASSLSRGGSGEQYF
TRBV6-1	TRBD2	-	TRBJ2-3	TGTGCCAGCAGTGAAGGAATCGGGGGGAGCACAGATACGCAGTATTTT	CASSEGIGGSTDTQYF
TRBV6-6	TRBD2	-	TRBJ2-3	TGTGCCAGCAGTTACTTCGGGACTACTAGCACAGATACGCAGTATTTT	CASSYFGTTSTDTQYF
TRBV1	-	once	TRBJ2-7	TGCACCAGCAGCCGCCGAGGGAGTACGAACTACGAGCAGTACTTC	CTSSRRGSTNYEQYF
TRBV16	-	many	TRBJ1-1	TGTGCCAGCAGCCTCGACAGGTTGAACACTGAAGCTTTCTTT	CASSLDRLNTEAFF
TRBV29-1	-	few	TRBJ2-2	TGCAGCGCGCAAGGGCTAGCGACGAACACCGGGGAGCTGTTTTTT	CSAQGLATNTGELFF
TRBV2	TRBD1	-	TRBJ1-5	TGTGCCAGCAACCTACTCGGACAGGGGGGCCAGCCCCAGCATTTT	CASNLLGQGGQPQHF
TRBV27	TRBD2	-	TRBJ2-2	TGTGCCAGCAGTTTTCGGCCGAAGCGGGGGACCGGGGAGCTGTTTTTT	CASSFRPKRGTGELFF
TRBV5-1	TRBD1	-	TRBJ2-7	TGCGCCAGCAGCGCCGGCCGGACAGGGCGCAGCTACGAGCAGTACTTC	CASSAGRTGRSYEQYF
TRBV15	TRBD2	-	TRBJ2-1	TGTGCCACCAGCACCCGCATTCCGGGGGGGTCCTACAATGAGCAGTTCTTC	CATSTRIPGGSYNEQFF
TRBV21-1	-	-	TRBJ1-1	TGTGCCAGCAGCAACCACTACAGGGTTTCGAACACTGAAGCTTTCTTT	CASSNHYRVSNTEAFF
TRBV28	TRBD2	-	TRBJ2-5	TGTGCCAGCAGCCCGGGGGGGCCCCAAGAGACCCAGTACTTC	CASSPGGPQETQYF
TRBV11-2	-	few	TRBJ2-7	TGTGCCAGCAGCTTAGCGGAGGGTCCCTACGAGCAGTACTTC	CASSLAEGPYEQYF
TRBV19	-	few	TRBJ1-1	TGTGCCAGTAGGGTGATAGGGGATCGCGACACTGAAGCTTTCTTT	CASRVIGDRDTEAFF
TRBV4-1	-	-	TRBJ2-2	TGCGCCAGCAGCCAAGATGGAGGGAGGAGTGTCGGGGAGCTGTTTTTT	CASSQDGGRSVGELFF
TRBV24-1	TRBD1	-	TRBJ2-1	TGTGCCACCAGTGGCAGGGGGCAATCCTCCTACAATGAGCAGTTCTTC	CATSGRGQSSYNEQFF
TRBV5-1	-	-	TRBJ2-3	TGCGCCAGCAGCCTTCGCGGGCTAAACACAGATACGCAGTATTTT	CASSLRGLNTDTQYF
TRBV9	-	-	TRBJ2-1	TGTGCCAGCAGCCTCACGGGGCTAGCGATCAATGAGCAGTTCTTC	CASSLTGLAINEQFF
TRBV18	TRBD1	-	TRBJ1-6	TGTGCCAGCTCGCCCCTCAGGGACAGGGGTGATTCACCCCTCCACTTT	CASSPLRDRGDSPLHF